Below, 2 T cell receptor beta chains from the same sample are listed, as sequenced in a study of T cell clonotyping in hematopoietic cell transplantation. Some clones are missing from TCRdb's copy, which holds only in-frame ones; the method was immunoSEQ multiplex PCR. Among approximately 9,300 clones, 84% were seen once, and the ten largest hold 50% to 65%. The material sequenced was PBMCs, taken at the time of graft-versus-host disease after allogeneic stem cell transplant. The receptors shown here come from a male patient over 55 who had an allogeneic stem cell transplant from an unrelated donor, so the T cells may come from the graft donor. Some clones in this sample may be carry-over from other donors' samples.

The V gene is TRBV29-1, the J gene TRBJ2-5, with 10 bases identical to TRBD2. CDR3 length: 15 residues. The J segment lost 6 bases and the V segment lost 3 bases, leaving 10 bases of the junction unmatched. Germline-derived CDR1 and CDR2 are SQVTM and ANQGSEA. DNA for the CDR3: TGCAGCGTTGAGGGCCAGCGGGGGGGAAGAAAGACCCAGTACTTC. Its translation: CSVEGQRGGRKTQYF.

This sequence joins TRBV28 and TRBJ2-2; perhaps TRBD1 as D (5 bases). V was cut by 3 bases and J by 0 bases, with 8 bases left in between. Germline V gene sequence: CDR1 MDHEN, CDR2 SYDVKM. The CDR3 consists of 15 residues. The CDR3 DNA reads as TGTGCCAGCAGTTTGGCAGGGACGAACACCGGGGAGCTGTTTTTT. Translating it yields CASSLAGTNTGELFF.